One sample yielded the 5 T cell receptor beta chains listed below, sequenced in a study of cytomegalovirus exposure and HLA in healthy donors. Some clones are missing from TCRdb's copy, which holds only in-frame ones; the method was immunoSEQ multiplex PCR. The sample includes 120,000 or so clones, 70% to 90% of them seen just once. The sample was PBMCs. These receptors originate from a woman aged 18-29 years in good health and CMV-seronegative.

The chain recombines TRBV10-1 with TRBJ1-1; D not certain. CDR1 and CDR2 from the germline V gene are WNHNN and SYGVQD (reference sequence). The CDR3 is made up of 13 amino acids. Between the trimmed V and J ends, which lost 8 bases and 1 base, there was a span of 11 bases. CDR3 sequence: CASRAGTNTEAFF. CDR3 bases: TGCGCCAGCCGGGCGGGAACGAACACTGAAGCTTTCTTT.

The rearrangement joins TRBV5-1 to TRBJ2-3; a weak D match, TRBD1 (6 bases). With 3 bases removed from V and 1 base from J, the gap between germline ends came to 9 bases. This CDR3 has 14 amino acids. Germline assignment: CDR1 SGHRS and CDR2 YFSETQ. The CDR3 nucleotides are TGCGCCAGCAGCTCGGACAGCCGCACAGATACGCAGTATTTT. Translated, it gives CASSSDSRTDTQYF.

CDR3 amino acids: CASSVGAGGTYNEQFF. CDR3 nucleotide sequence: TGTGCCAGCAGCGTAGGAGCGGGAGGAACCTACAATGAGCAGTTCTTC. The chain uses TRBV9 and TRBJ2-1; TRBD2 agrees at 9 bases. The CDR3 length is 16 residues. The V segment lost 0 bases and the J segment 2 bases; nucleotides outside the gene matches: 3. Looked up from germline, CDR1 is SGDLS and CDR2 is YYNGEE.

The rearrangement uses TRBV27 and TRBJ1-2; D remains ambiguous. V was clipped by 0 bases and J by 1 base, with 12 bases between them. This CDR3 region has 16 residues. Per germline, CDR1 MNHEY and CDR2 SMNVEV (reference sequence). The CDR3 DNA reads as TGTGCCAGCAGTTTATCGGTTGTCAGTGGTAACTATGGCTACACCTTC. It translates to CASSLSVVSGNYGYTF.

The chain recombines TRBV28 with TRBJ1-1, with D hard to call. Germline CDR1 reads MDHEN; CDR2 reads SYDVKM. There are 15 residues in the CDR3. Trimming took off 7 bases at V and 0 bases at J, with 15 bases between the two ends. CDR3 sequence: CASTPSAGLNTEAFF. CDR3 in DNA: TGTGCCAGCACCCCATCGGCAGGCTTGAACACTGAAGCTTTCTTT.